Presented here are 31 T cell receptor beta chains from one specimen sequenced in a study of control samples from healthy donors and cancer patients. The data were produced by immunoSEQ multiplex PCR, yet TCRdb's version contains in-frame clones alone and is incomplete. The sample yields some 150,000 clones, 80% to 95% seen once. The specimen was blood. The origin of the receptors is a woman aged 60-75 years in good health.

The rearrangement joins TRBV30 to TRBJ2-1; tentative D call: TRBD1 (7 bases). The germline V gene encodes CDR1 GTSNPN and CDR2 SVGIG (reference sequence). The CDR3 covers 20 residues. V gave up 4 bases and J gave up 1 base, with 29 bases separating them. The CDR3 is CAWNSGPDRRVKRSYNEQFF. The CDR3 DNA reads TGTGCCTGGAACAGTGGTCCGGACAGGAGGGTCAAGAGGTCCTACAATGAGCAGTTCTTC.

The chain recombines TRBV27 with TRBJ1-2; maybe TRBD1 (5 bases). Germline values: CDR1 MNHEY, CDR2 SMNVEV (reference sequence). The CDR3 length is 16 residues. With 0 bases removed from V and 2 bases from J, the gap between germline ends came to 13 bases. The CDR3 DNA is TGTGCCAGCAGTTTATCGAAGACGGGACGGAACTATGGCTACACCTTC. As protein: CASSLSKTGRNYGYTF.

CDR3 coding DNA: TGTGCCAGCAGTTTAACGACAGGGAGGAGTGAAGCTTTCTTT. Protein: CASSLTTGRSEAFF. The chain links TRBV28 to TRBJ1-1, with TRBD1 matching 7 bases. Germline V gene sequence: CDR1 MDHEN, CDR2 SYDVKM. The CDR3 length is 14 residues. Trimming removed 2 bases from V and 7 bases from J; junction bases left unmatched: 7.

The chain uses TRBV14 and TRBJ2-3; TRBD2 agrees at 12 bases. There are 16 residues in the CDR3. Germline-derived CDR1 and CDR2 are SGHDN and FVKESK. V lost 4 bases to trimming and J lost 2 bases; unmatched junction nucleotides: 4. The CDR3, as DNA: TGTGCCAGCAGCCGAGGACTAGCGGGGCACACAGATACGCAGTATTTT. It is translated as CASSRGLAGHTDTQYF. Complete variable domain (other parts from reference TRBV14 and TRBJ2-3): EAGVTQFPSHSVIEKGQTVTLRCDPISGHDNLYWYRRVMGKEIKFLLHFVKESKQDESGMPNNRFLAERTGGTYSTLKVQPAELEDSGVYFCASSRGLAGHTDTQYFGPGTRLTVL.

This chain joins TRBV5-1 and TRBJ2-7; D is undetermined. Germline CDR1 reads SGHRS; CDR2 reads YFSETQ. This CDR3 spans 14 amino acids. V lost 2 bases, J lost 9 bases, and 18 bases lay in between. CDR3 amino acids: CASSLPLPGETQYF. The CDR3 DNA follows: TGCGCCAGCAGCTTACCATTACCCGGCGAAACGCAGTACTTC.

The chain links TRBV5-1 to TRBJ1-4; a weak D match, TRBD1 (5 bases). CDR1 and CDR2 from the germline V gene are SGHRS and YFSETQ. V gave up 1 base and J gave up 4 bases, with 14 bases separating them. The CDR3 runs to 16 residues. CDR3 DNA sequence: TGCGCCAGCAGCTTGAGCGGCTCAGGGTTTAATGAAAAACTGTTTTTT. Protein product: CASSLSGSGFNEKLFF.

This clone has a single count. The chain employs TRBV7-9 and TRBJ1-6; no definite D call. Trimming removed 1 base at V and 8 bases at J, with 3 bases between. The CDR3 has 12 residues. Per germline, CDR1 SEHNR and CDR2 FQNEAQ (reference sequence). DNA for the CDR3: TGTGCCAGCAGCTTAGTGGATTCACCCCTCCACTTT. Its translation: CASSLVDSPLHF. Together with reference TRBV7-9 and TRBJ1-6, the CDR3 gives the full variable domain: DTGVSQNPRHKITKRGQNVTFRCDPISEHNRLYWYRQTLGQGPEFLTYFQNEAQLEKSRLLSDRFSAERPKGSFSTLEIQRTEQGDSAMYLCASSLVDSPLHFGNGTRLTVT.

The chain combines TRBV5-8 with TRBJ2-3; no clear D. Trimming cost V 2 bases and J 1 base, with 8 bases left between them. The germline gives CDR1 SGHTS, CDR2 YDEGEE. This CDR3 contains 14 residues. The CDR3 sequence: CASSFRLRTDTQYF. Here the CDR3 DNA reads TGTGCCAGCAGCTTTAGGCTACGCACAGATACGCAGTATTTT.

In its sample, this clone was seen a few times. CDR3 sequence (DNA): TGTGCCAGCAGCTTACAGGGGGATGGCTACACCTTC. Translation: CASSLQGDGYTF. The chain couples TRBV7-9 to TRBJ1-2, with TRBD1 matching 7 bases. This CDR3 is 12 amino acids long. Trimming removed 2 bases from V and 6 bases from J; junction bases left unmatched: 0. Germline V gives CDR1 SEHNR, CDR2 FQNEAQ (reference sequence).

This chain uses TRBV12-3 or TRBV12-4 with TRBJ1-2; D is uncertain. The CDR3 length is 13 residues. V was cut by 5 bases and J by 7 bases, with 14 bases left in between. The CDR3 loop reads CASSPLGRFGYTF. The CDR3 region has the DNA TGTGCCAGCAGTCCTCTCGGACGGTTTGGCTACACCTTC.

The chain joins TRBV9 to TRBJ1-3; D unclear. V lost 3 bases to trimming and J lost 1 base, with 20 bases between them. In germline, CDR1 is SGDLS, CDR2 YYNGEE. The CDR3 has 18 residues. The CDR3 sequence is CASSGGIGNPSSGNTIYF. The CDR3 coding sequence is TGTGCCAGCAGCGGAGGTATTGGGAACCCTAGTTCTGGAAACACCATATATTTT.

The rearrangement joins TRBV2 to TRBJ2-1; TRBD2 agrees at 12 bases. This CDR3 contains 17 residues. Germline trimming cut 4 bases from V and 0 bases from J; bases unmatched to any gene: 4. Per the germline V gene, CDR1 is SNHLY and CDR2 is FYNNEI. CDR3 loop: CASSGLAGGSSYNEQFF. The CDR3 DNA is TGTGCCAGCAGTGGTCTAGCGGGGGGGAGCTCCTACAATGAGCAGTTCTTC.

V and J are TRBV29-1 and TRBJ2-7; the D is unclear. The V gene lost 4 bases and the J gene lost 3 bases, with 7 bases spanning the gap. There are 11 residues in the CDR3. Germline V gene data show CDR1 as SQVTM and CDR2 as ANQGSEA. The CDR3 sequence: CSVVRHYEQYF. CDR3 bases: TGCAGCGTTGTACGCCACTACGAGCAGTACTTC.

The chain links TRBV11-2 to TRBJ1-4; 7 nucleotides agree with TRBD1. After removal of 5 bases from V and 11 bases from J, the junction contained 8 bases not matched to a gene. Germline V lookup: CDR1 SGHAT, CDR2 FQNNGV. The CDR3 length is 13 residues. CDR3 coding DNA: TGTGCCAGCAGCGTGGGACAGTCTGGGAAACTGTTTTTT. As protein: CASSVGQSGKLFF.

The V gene is TRBV4-3, the J gene TRBJ2-7; maybe TRBD1 (5 bases). Trimming stripped 1 base from V and 5 bases from J, with 12 bases between. The CDR3 is made up of 14 amino acids. The germline V gene encodes CDR1 LGHNA and CDR2 YSLEER. The CDR3 protein is CASSQVAGPDEQYF. DNA for the CDR3: TGCGCCAGCAGCCAAGTAGCAGGGCCGGACGAGCAGTACTTC.

The rearrangement links TRBV5-1 to TRBJ2-2, with 8 bases fitting TRBD1. The CDR3 sequence is 16 residues long. Germline CDR1 SGHRS, CDR2 YFSETQ. The V gene end was trimmed by 4 bases and the J gene end by 4 bases; junction bases not matched to a gene: 9. The CDR3 region is CASSLRTGTGTGELFF. Written as DNA, the CDR3 is TGCGCCAGCAGCCTCCGGACAGGGACGGGCACCGGGGAGCTGTTTTTT.

J is TRBJ1-2 and V is TRBV2, with D hard to call. Germline-derived CDR1 and CDR2 are SNHLY and FYNNEI. The CDR3 extends over 13 amino acids. V was clipped by 2 bases and J by 8 bases, with 12 bases between them. The CDR3: CASSESGEGGYTF. The CDR3 nucleotides are TGTGCCAGCAGTGAATCTGGGGAAGGGGGCTACACCTTC.

The gene calls are TRBV7-9 and TRBJ1-4, with unresolved D. V was shortened by 0 bases and J by 8 bases, with 13 bases between the two germline ends. This CDR3 has 15 amino acids. Germline-derived CDR1 and CDR2 are SEHNR and FQNEAQ (reference sequence). Written as DNA, the CDR3 is TGTGCCAGCAGCTTAGCTCGAGTAGGTGAGGAAAAACTGTTTTTT. It is translated as CASSLARVGEEKLFF.

CDR3 region: CASTGSYGANTEAFF. DNA of the CDR3: TGTGCCAGCACCGGTTCGTATGGGGCGAACACTGAAGCTTTCTTT. V gene TRBV25-1 combines with J gene TRBJ1-1, with D perhaps matching TRBD1 (5 bases). CDR3 length: 15 amino acids. CDR1 and CDR2 from the germline V gene are MGHDK and SYGVNS. The ends were cut back, 7 bases at V and 1 base at J, with 16 bases in the middle.

The V call is TRBV5-1, the J call TRBJ1-4, with D unclear. The CDR3 extends over 13 amino acids. V was clipped by 0 bases and J by 12 bases, with 12 bases between them. Germline CDR1 SGHRS, CDR2 YFSETQ. This CDR3 is CASSLETKRELFF. DNA for the CDR3: TGCGCCAGCAGCTTGGAGACAAAGAGGGAACTGTTTTTT.

The chain uses TRBV28 and TRBJ2-7, with 7 bases matching TRBD2. CDR1 is MDHEN, CDR2 SYDVKM, per germline. V lost 5 bases, J lost 3 bases, and 10 bases stayed unmatched. CDR3 length: 15 residues. The CDR3 nucleotides read TGTGCCAGCAGTCAGGGCGGGAGCACACTCTACGAGCAGTACTTC. Amino acid sequence: CASSQGGSTLYEQYF.

The rearrangement links TRBV5-1 to TRBJ1-1; D is perhaps TRBD1 (6 bases). The V end was cut by 5 bases, the J end by 3 bases, with 11 bases between. CDR1 is SGHRS, CDR2 YFSETQ, per germline. CDR3 length: 13 amino acids. The CDR3 region has the DNA TGCGCCAGCAGTCCTGGACAGTACACTGAAGCTTTCTTT. This gives the protein CASSPGQYTEAFF.

The chain couples TRBV4-3 to TRBJ2-7; 10 nucleotides align to TRBD1. J gave up 1 base and V 3 bases, and 6 bases lay outside the gene matches. CDR1 and CDR2 (germline): LGHNA, YSLEER. The CDR3 consists of 16 residues. The CDR3 reads CASSQLWTGGSYEQYF. CDR3 in DNA: TGCGCCAGCAGCCAGTTGTGGACAGGGGGATCCTACGAGCAGTACTTC.

On this clone: Other DNA sequences in this specimen translate into the identical CDR3. The CDR3 protein is CASSQGQGNEKLFF. CDR3 sequence (DNA): TGCGCCAGCAGCCAGGGACAGGGAAATGAAAAACTGTTTTTT. V gene TRBV4-3 combines with J gene TRBJ1-4; 9 nucleotides match TRBD1. The CDR3 is made up of 14 amino acids. V was clipped by 3 bases and J by 5 bases; unmatched bases: 1. The V gene's germline CDR1 is LGHNA and CDR2 YSLEER.

This sequence joins TRBV5-1 and TRBJ2-2; D is unresolved. The germline V gene has CDR1 SGHRS and CDR2 YFSETQ. V was trimmed by 0 bases and J by 8 bases, leaving 8 bases between them. The CDR3 runs to 13 residues. CDR3 residues: CASSLGFKGELFF. CDR3 nucleotide sequence: TGCGCCAGCAGCTTGGGCTTTAAAGGGGAGCTGTTTTTT.

The chain joins TRBV5-8 to TRBJ1-5, with D possibly TRBD1 on 5 matching bases. Germline lookup yields CDR1 SGHTS and CDR2 YDEGEE. Trimming cost V 3 bases and J 5 bases, with 15 bases left between them. This CDR3 is 15 amino acids long. CDR3 coding DNA: TGTGCCAGCAGCTCTATAAGGGGTGGGGATCAGCCCCAGCATTTT. Translated, it gives CASSSIRGGDQPQHF.

The chain combines TRBV29-1 with TRBJ2-5, with unresolved D. Trimming pared 3 bases from V and 1 base from J, leaving 9 bases between. Germline lookup yields CDR1 SQVTM and CDR2 ANQGSEA. This CDR3 is built from 13 residues. The CDR3 bases are TGCAGCGTTGAGATAGGTCTCCAAGAGACCCAGTACTTC. Translation gives CSVEIGLQETQYF.

The rearrangement joins TRBV6-4 to TRBJ2-1; 13 bases line up with TRBD2. CDR1 is MRHNA, CDR2 SNTAGT, per germline. This CDR3 contains 16 residues. The V and J ends lost 6 bases and 6 bases, in that order; junction bases with no gene match: 8. The CDR3 nucleotides read TGTGCCAGCAGCGTTATCGGGACTAGCGGGGTCAATGAGCAGTTCTTC. This gives the protein CASSVIGTSGVNEQFF.

This clone has more than one count but fewer than ten. This chain links TRBV5-1 with TRBJ1-3; D is unclear. V shed 4 bases and J shed 6 bases, with 20 bases lying between them. Germline V gene sequence: CDR1 SGHRS, CDR2 YFSETQ. This CDR3 region has 16 residues. The chain's CDR3 is CASSPDSVRGLNTIYF. The CDR3 nucleotides read TGCGCCAGCAGCCCCGATTCGGTCCGTGGTCTAAACACCATATATTTT.

The chain carries TRBV11-3 and TRBJ2-1, with D possibly matching TRBD2 (7 bases). The length of the CDR3 is 16 residues. The V gene's germline CDR1 is SGHNT and CDR2 YENEEA. Trimming stripped 4 bases from V and 0 bases from J, with 13 bases between. In DNA, the CDR3 is TGTGCCAGCAGCTCGGGGGGCTTGAGCTCCTACAATGAGCAGTTCTTC. It is translated as CASSSGGLSSYNEQFF.

The CDR3 nucleotides are TGTGCCAGCAGGGAGACAGGGTTCGGAAACACCATATATTTT. As protein: CASRETGFGNTIYF. V usage is TRBV11-2 and J usage is TRBJ1-3; 7 bases match TRBD1. The trim removed 6 bases at V and 4 bases at J, leaving 6 bases unmatched. CDR3 length: 14 amino acids. CDR1 is SGHAT, CDR2 FQNNGV, per germline.